These 2 T cell receptor beta chains came from one sample sequenced in a study of sequential checkpoint blockade in melanoma. As to treatment: randomized to nivolumab then ipilimumab (arm A) or the reverse (arm B). Generated by immunoSEQ multiplex PCR, the TCRdb table keeps only in-frame clones and is missing some. The profile shows approximately 2,500 clones, 21% of them singletons. The sample in question was tumor tissue (inferred from file names), obtained from a patient given nivolumab and ipilimumab in sequence. The receptors were sampled from a human patient with melanoma. Some clones in this sample may be carry-over from other donors' samples.

This clone was recorded at least ten times. The chain links TRBV7-2 to TRBJ1-2; D is ambiguous. CDR3 length equals 13 residues. Trimming removed 6 bases at V and 4 bases at J, with 12 bases between. The germline V gene has CDR1 SGHTA and CDR2 FQGNSA. CDR3 DNA sequence: TGTGCCAGCAGTCCCCGACCCATCTATGGCTACACCTTC. Protein product: CASSPRPIYGYTF.

This clone was counted between two and nine times. J is TRBJ2-1 and V is TRBV11-3; TRBD2 agrees at 15 bases. Germline CDR1 and CDR2: SGHNT and YENEEA. The CDR3 totals 15 residues. Trimming at V came to 4 bases and at J to 6 bases, leaving 1 base not matched to a gene. CDR3 coding DNA: TGTGCCAGCAGCTGGGGACTAGCGGGGGGCAATGAGCAGTTCTTC. It specifies CASSWGLAGGNEQFF.